These 28 T cell receptor beta chains were sequenced from one sample in a study of T cell responses to AZD1222 COVID-19 vaccine. Method: immunoSEQ multiplex PCR; TCRdb's copy keeps in-frame clones and lacks some. The sample carries 90,000 or so clones, 89% recorded once. Specimen: peripheral blood, collected on day 0 of AZD1222 vaccination. The receptors were gathered from an adult in good health.

The V call is TRBV7-6, the J call TRBJ2-2, with TRBD1 matching 11 bases. V was pared by 1 base and J by 6 bases, with 4 bases of the junction left unmatched. CDR1 is SGHVS, CDR2 FNYEAQ, per germline. The CDR3 is made up of 16 amino acids. The CDR3 loop reads CASSLVWTGGSGELFF. CDR3 in DNA: TGTGCCAGCAGCTTAGTATGGACAGGGGGCTCCGGGGAGCTGTTTTTT.

The chain has TRBV29-1 and TRBJ2-7, with D maybe TRBD2 (5 bases). Germline V gene lookup returns CDR1 SQVTM and CDR2 ANQGSEA. With 2 bases removed from V and 1 base from J, the gap between germline ends came to 18 bases. The CDR3 is 16 residues long. CDR3 sequence: CSVERLAPGKSYEQYF. The CDR3 DNA reads TGCAGCGTTGAAAGGTTGGCACCGGGAAAGTCCTACGAGCAGTACTTC.

This chain links TRBV7-9 with TRBJ1-2; D call uncertain. Germline CDR1 is SEHNR and CDR2 is FQNEAQ (reference sequence). The V gene lost 2 bases and the J gene lost 4 bases, with 14 bases spanning the gap. This CDR3 has 15 amino acids. CDR3 coding DNA: TGTGCCAGCAGCTTAACAAACGGGCTAACCTATGGCTACACCTTC. The encoded protein is CASSLTNGLTYGYTF.

The genes are TRBV5-1 and TRBJ2-1; TRBD2 aligns across 7 bases. The J segment lost 8 bases and the V segment lost 0 bases, leaving 11 bases of the junction unmatched. This CDR3 region has 16 residues. Germline V CDR1 and CDR2: SGHRS, YFSETQ. The CDR3 region is CASSLADSSGSYEQFF. The DNA of the CDR3 is TGCGCCAGCAGCTTGGCCGACTCTAGCGGAAGCTATGAGCAGTTCTTC.

The chain couples TRBV6-1 to TRBJ1-5, with TRBD1 as a possible D gene (5 bases). CDR1 and CDR2 (germline): MNHNS, SASEGT. Trimming stripped 3 bases from V and 7 bases from J, with 10 bases between. The CDR3 spans 13 residues. CDR3 loop: CASSDRQGQPQHF. The CDR3 DNA follows: TGTGCCAGCAGTGATCGGCAGGGCCAGCCCCAGCATTTT.

The J gene is TRBJ1-1, the V gene TRBV30; D remains ambiguous. V was shortened by 0 bases and J by 14 bases, with 19 bases between the two germline ends. The germline gives CDR1 GTSNPN, CDR2 SVGIG (reference sequence). The CDR3 length is 13 residues. Here the CDR3 reads CAWSVQSTDVKFF. Here the CDR3 DNA reads TGTGCCTGGAGTGTACAGAGCACCGACGTAAAGTTCTTT.

V gene TRBV5-1 combines with J gene TRBJ1-3, with 9 nucleotides matching TRBD1. With 5 bases clipped from V and 0 bases from J, the junction kept 3 bases outside the gene matches. Germline V gives CDR1 SGHRS, CDR2 YFSETQ. The CDR3 loop spans 15 amino acids. This chain's CDR3 is CASSSGQGSGNTIYF. The CDR3 bases are TGCGCCAGCAGTTCGGGACAGGGCTCTGGAAACACCATATATTTT.

This clone was recorded many times. This rearrangement joins TRBV6-1 to TRBJ1-5; no reliable D call. Germline V gene lookup returns CDR1 MNHNS and CDR2 SASEGT. CDR3 length: 15 residues. V lost 1 base to trimming and J lost 7 bases, with 14 bases between them. CDR3 sequence (DNA): TGTGCCAGCAGTGAAGATGAGGGATCGGGACAGCCCCAGCATTTT. Amino acid sequence: CASSEDEGSGQPQHF.

J is TRBJ1-5 and V is TRBV11-3; TRBD1 agrees at 7 bases. CDR1 is SGHNT and CDR2 is YENEEA in the germline V gene. The V and J ends lost 5 bases and 7 bases, in that order; junction bases with no gene match: 17. This CDR3 region has 17 residues. The CDR3 protein is CASSLRQGRVWCQPQHF. DNA of the CDR3: TGTGCCAGCAGCCTAAGACAGGGTCGGGTGTGGTGCCAGCCCCAGCATTTT.

The chain employs TRBV9 and TRBJ1-2; TRBD1 might be the D (5 bases). Germline V gives CDR1 SGDLS, CDR2 YYNGEE. Between the trimmed V and J ends, which lost 2 bases and 2 bases, there was a span of 13 bases. CDR3 length: 15 amino acids. As DNA, the CDR3 is TGTGCCAGCAGCGTTGGGGGACCCTTAAACTATGGCTACACCTTC. Its protein product is CASSVGGPLNYGYTF.

The chain uses TRBV6-5 and TRBJ1-1; 8 bases agree with TRBD1. The CDR3 length is 15 residues. Looked up from germline, CDR1 is MNHEY and CDR2 is SVGAGI. The J segment lost 4 bases and the V segment lost 8 bases, leaving 12 bases of the junction unmatched. CDR3 residues: CASAGQGPRGTEAFF. In nucleotides, the CDR3 is TGTGCCAGCGCCGGACAGGGACCGAGGGGCACTGAAGCTTTCTTT.

This clone turned up a few times. The chain recombines TRBV6-5 with TRBJ2-7; D is perhaps TRBD1 (6 bases). The CDR3 sequence is 15 residues long. V lost 4 bases to trimming and J lost 0 bases, with 13 bases between them. Looked up from germline, CDR1 is MNHEY and CDR2 is SVGAGI. CDR3 loop: CASSLQQGSSYEQYF. The CDR3 coding sequence is TGTGCCAGCAGTTTGCAACAGGGAAGCTCCTACGAGCAGTACTTC.

The rearrangement joins TRBV28 to TRBJ1-2; D not certain. V shed 4 bases and J shed 0 bases, with 0 bases lying between them. The CDR3 sequence is 11 residues long. Per the germline V gene, CDR1 is MDHEN and CDR2 is SYDVKM. Here the CDR3 reads CASSSNYGYTF. The CDR3 DNA reads TGTGCCAGCAGTTCTAACTATGGCTACACCTTC.

This chain connects TRBV7-8 to TRBJ2-6; 10 nucleotides agree with TRBD1. The trim removed 1 base at V and 2 bases at J, leaving 5 bases unmatched. The CDR3 spans 18 residues. Germline V gene sequence: CDR1 SGHVS, CDR2 FQNEAQ. The CDR3 region has the DNA TGTGCCAGCAGCTTAGGGTGGACAGGGGGGCCTGGGGCCAACGTCCTGACTTTC. It translates to CASSLGWTGGPGANVLTF.

The genes are TRBV7-2 and TRBJ2-5; possibly TRBD2 for D (5 bases). Germline V gene lookup returns CDR1 SGHTA and CDR2 FQGNSA. This CDR3 comprises 13 residues. Trimming removed 4 bases at V and 5 bases at J, with 11 bases between. The chain's CDR3 is CASSSTSSETQYF. CDR3 nucleotide sequence: TGTGCCAGCAGCTCTACTAGTTCTGAGACCCAGTACTTC. Supplemented by reference TRBV7-2 and TRBJ2-5, the full variable domain reads GAGVSQSPSNKVTEKGKDVELRCDPISGHTALYWYRQSLGQGLEFLIYFQGNSAPDKSGLPSDRFSAERTGGSVSTLTIQRTQQEDSAVYLCASSSTSSETQYFGPGTRLLVL.

The rearrangement links TRBV20-1 to TRBJ1-5, with a possible D match to TRBD1 (6 bases). The V and J ends lost 3 bases and 0 bases respectively, with 15 bases between them. The germline gives CDR1 DFQATT, CDR2 SNEGSKA (reference sequence). The CDR3 has 16 amino acids. In DNA, the CDR3 is TGCAGTGCTAGTAGCGGACAGCTTAATAGCAATCAGCCCCAGCATTTT. Its protein product is CSASSGQLNSNQPQHF.

The rearrangement uses TRBV29-1 and TRBJ1-2; D uncertain. CDR3 length equals 13 residues. Looked up from germline, CDR1 is SQVTM and CDR2 is ANQGSEA. V lost 1 base and J lost 6, with 12 bases in between. The DNA of the CDR3 is TGCAGCGTTGAAGCCCCGCACGGGGATGGCTACACCTTC. It is translated as CSVEAPHGDGYTF.

The chain recombines TRBV6-5 with TRBJ2-1; the D gene is possibly TRBD1 (5 bases). The V and J ends lost 5 bases and 10 bases respectively, with 15 bases between them. The length of the CDR3 is 13 residues. Germline V gene data show CDR1 as MNHEY and CDR2 as SVGAGI. The CDR3 sequence: CASSPTRVWEQFF. CDR3 sequence (DNA): TGTGCCAGCAGTCCAACCAGGGTGTGGGAGCAGTTCTTC.

The chain combines TRBV9 with TRBJ2-3; 7 nucleotides line up with TRBD2. CDR1 is SGDLS, CDR2 YYNGEE, per germline. V dropped 0 bases and J dropped 4; count of bases not matched to a gene: 11. The CDR3 has 17 amino acids. DNA for the CDR3: TGTGCCAGCAGCGTAGGTCCGGGGGGTGAATGGCCAGATACGCAGTATTTT. This codes for CASSVGPGGEWPDTQYF.

The rearrangement links TRBV10-2 to TRBJ2-3; TRBD1 matches at 9 bases. Germline loops: CDR1 WSHSY, CDR2 SAAADI. This CDR3 region has 15 residues. Trimming cost V 4 bases and J 4 bases; bases outside gene matches: 6. CDR3 loop: CASSVTGTGSDTQYF. The CDR3 coding sequence is TGCGCCAGCAGTGTAACCGGGACAGGGTCAGATACGCAGTATTTT.

This CDR3 reads CASSTVPGENEQFF. DNA for the CDR3: TGTGCCAGCTCCACCGTCCCGGGCGAGAATGAGCAGTTCTTC. V gene TRBV18 combines with J gene TRBJ2-1; unclear D gene. V dropped 6 bases and J dropped 7 bases, with 16 bases sitting between them. The CDR3 is 14 residues long. Germline V lookup: CDR1 KGHSH, CDR2 LQKENI.

This clone has just a few counts. The J gene is TRBJ1-2, the V gene TRBV7-9; D is possibly TRBD1 (5 bases). The CDR3 is made up of 16 amino acids. V gave up 5 bases and J gave up 2 bases, with 18 bases separating them. Germline V lookup: CDR1 SEHNR, CDR2 FQNEAQ (reference sequence). DNA of the CDR3: TGTGCCAGCAGCCCTTTGACGGGGGGGTCGAACTATGGCTACACCTTC. It encodes CASSPLTGGSNYGYTF.

This clone has a single count. The CDR3 sequence: CASSSAYSEQYF. The CDR3 region has the DNA TGTGCCAGCAGTTCCGCCTACAGCGAGCAGTACTTC. V usage is TRBV12-3 or TRBV12-4 and J usage is TRBJ2-7; D is ambiguous. The length of the CDR3 is 12 residues. Trimming took off 4 bases at V and 6 bases at J, with 10 bases between the two ends.

Here the CDR3 reads CATRQGITGELFF. In nucleotides, the CDR3 is TGTGCCACCAGACAGGGGATCACCGGGGAGCTGTTTTTT. The genes are TRBV24-1 and TRBJ2-2, with 7 bases matching TRBD1. The germline V gene encodes CDR1 KGHDR and CDR2 SFDVKD. With V trimmed by 7 bases and J by 4 bases, 2 bases remained unmatched. This CDR3 comprises 13 residues.

The chain employs TRBV3-1 (or the pseudogene TRBV3-2) and TRBJ2-1, with D hard to call. Trimming took 11 bases from V and 0 from J, leaving 14 bases between them. The germline V gene encodes CDR1 LGHDT and CDR2 YNNKEL (reference sequence). CDR3 size: 14 residues. The CDR3, as DNA: TGTGCCCGACGATCGACCAGCTCCTACAATGAGCAGTTCTTC. Translating it yields CARRSTSSYNEQFF.

Here the CDR3 reads CATSDTGPLSDTDTQYF. CDR3 in DNA: TGTGCCACCAGTGACACGGGACCTCTCTCAGACACAGATACGCAGTATTTT. The V call is TRBV24-1, the J call TRBJ2-3; D might be TRBD1 or TRBD2, each matching 5 bases. Between the trimmed V and J ends, which lost 4 bases and 2 bases, there was a span of 18 bases. Germline CDR1 KGHDR, CDR2 SFDVKD. The CDR3 has 17 residues.

V is TRBV25-1 and J is TRBJ1-1, with D possibly matching TRBD1 (6 bases). CDR3 length equals 13 residues. V lost 3 bases to trimming and J lost 3 bases, with 8 bases between them. CDR1 MGHDK and CDR2 SYGVNS come from the germline V gene. In nucleotides, the CDR3 is TGTGCCAGCAGTGATTACAGGGACACTGAAGCTTTCTTT. It translates to CASSDYRDTEAFF.

The sample holds a few counts of this clone. The rearrangement joins TRBV21-1 to TRBJ2-2; the table's D call, TRBD2, was not checked against the DNA. TRBV21-1 is a pseudogene. This CDR3 spans 16 amino acids. Here the CDR3 reads CASSKVGGRITGELFF. CDR3 DNA: TGTGCCAGCAGCAAAGTAGGAGGGCGTATTACCGGGGAGCTGTTTTTT.